The 18 T cell receptor beta chains below all came from one sample that was sequenced in a study of CD8 T cells in ankylosing spondylitis. Each CDR3 protein is one row after TCRdb ran MiXCR on the 5' RACE reads. The profile covers about 140,000 distinct CDR3 sequences, with more than 7% appearing a single time and 7.3% taken by the ten largest. Input material: synovial fluid, either unsorted or a sorted T cell fraction (not recorded which). The receptors come from a male donor with ankylosing spondylitis.

J is TRBJ1-2 and V is TRBV9, with D maybe TRBD1 (5 bases). The CDR3 is 15 amino acids. V lost 0 bases and J lost 2, with 11 bases in between. Per the germline V gene, CDR1 is SGDLS and CDR2 is YYNGEE. The CDR3 spells CASSVAGAGNYGYTF. CDR3 DNA: TGTGCCAGCAGCGTAGCCGGGGCAGGGAACTATGGCTACACCTTC.

This clonotype occurred many times. The rearrangement links TRBV5-1 to TRBJ2-3, with D uncertain. CDR1 SGHRS and CDR2 YFSETQ come from the germline V gene. Trimming cost V 0 bases and J 1 base, with 12 bases left between them. This CDR3 comprises 16 residues. This CDR3 reads CASSLDSPSGTDTQYF. The CDR3 nucleotides read TGCGCCAGCAGCTTGGATAGCCCCTCGGGCACAGATACGCAGTATTTT.

V gene TRBV7-8 combines with J gene TRBJ1-6; 8 bases agree with TRBD1. CDR3 size: 15 residues. Germline V gene data show CDR1 as SGHVS and CDR2 as FQNEAQ. The V segment lost 5 bases and the J segment 5 bases; nucleotides outside the gene matches: 5. CDR3: CASSPQDRDNSPLHF. CDR3 bases: TGTGCCAGCAGCCCCCAGGACAGGGATAATTCACCCCTCCACTTT.

This clonotype was observed a handful of times. The chain combines TRBV5-1 with TRBJ2-3; 8 nucleotides match TRBD2. CDR1 SGHRS and CDR2 YFSETQ come from the germline V gene. This CDR3 has 17 residues. J was trimmed by 1 base and V by 0 bases; bases with no gene match: 7. CDR3 residues: CASSLVSPAGGTDTQYF. The CDR3 coding sequence is TGCGCCAGCAGCTTGGTCAGCCCAGCGGGGGGCACAGATACGCAGTATTTT.

This chain uses TRBV20-1 with TRBJ1-1; 7 bases line up with TRBD1. Germline CDR1 DFQATT, CDR2 SNEGSKA (reference sequence). V lost 5 bases to trimming and J lost 5 bases; unmatched junction nucleotides: 8. The CDR3 has 13 residues. The CDR3 loop is CSAENRGGTEAFF. DNA for the CDR3: TGCAGTGCTGAAAACAGGGGCGGGACTGAAGCTTTCTTT.

This clonotype came up a few times. V usage is TRBV3-1 and J usage is TRBJ2-3; a weak D match, TRBD2 (7 bases). The CDR3 extends over 15 amino acids. CDR1 is LGHDT, CDR2 YNNKEL, per germline (reference sequence). Trimming pared 4 bases from V and 3 bases from J, leaving 14 bases between. CDR3 bases: TGTGCCAGCAGCCGAAGGGGGGGCCGGACAGATACGCAGTATTTT. Translation: CASSRRGGRTDTQYF.

This clonotype was picked up a small number of times. The chain links TRBV10-3 to TRBJ2-7, with TRBD2 matching over 10 bases. There are 15 residues in the CDR3. V shed 0 bases and J 3 bases; nucleotides not matched to a gene: 2. CDR1 and CDR2 from the germline V gene are ENHRY and SYGVKD. CDR3 nucleotide sequence: TGTGCCATCAGTGAGTCGGCTAGCGGGAGCTACGAGCAGTACTTC. Encoded protein: CAISESASGSYEQYF.

This chain connects TRBV18 to TRBJ1-1; maybe TRBD1 (5 bases). Trimming removed 5 bases at V and 3 bases at J, with 13 bases between. The CDR3 covers 14 residues. Germline values: CDR1 KGHSH, CDR2 LQKENI. CDR3 loop: CASSSQVEHTEAFF. The CDR3 DNA reads as TGTGCCAGCTCATCACAGGTCGAACACACTGAAGCTTTCTTT.

This clonotype was seen repeatedly, ten times or more. The rearrangement uses TRBV4-1 and TRBJ1-2, with D perhaps matching TRBD1 (6 bases). Trimming stripped 4 bases from V and 3 bases from J, with 15 bases between. In germline, CDR1 is MGHRA, CDR2 YSYEKL. This CDR3 is built from 15 residues. CDR3 nucleotide sequence: TGCGCCAGCAGCCGAATCAACAGGGCGGACTATGGCTACACCTTC. It specifies CASSRINRADYGYTF.

This clonotype was observed at least ten times. The gene calls are TRBV6-1 and TRBJ1-2, with D unclear. Per germline, CDR1 MNHNS and CDR2 SASEGT. The CDR3 covers 13 residues. The ends were cut back, 7 bases at V and 4 bases at J, with 13 bases in the middle. The chain's CDR3 is CASTSNLLYGYTF. DNA for the CDR3: TGTGCCAGCACAAGTAACCTGCTCTATGGCTACACCTTC.

This clonotype was detected many times. This rearrangement joins TRBV7-2 to TRBJ2-1; D ambiguous. Trimming shortened V by 7 bases and J by 12 bases, and 16 bases separated the two germline ends. Germline V lookup: CDR1 SGHTA, CDR2 FQGNSA. The CDR3 consists of 12 residues. CDR3 bases: TGTGCCAGCAACTCCCGAGAAGGCCGGCAGTTCTTC. Translation gives CASNSREGRQFF. Combining the CDR3 with reference TRBV7-2 and TRBJ2-1 gives the whole variable domain GAGVSQSPSNKVTEKGKDVELRCDPISGHTALYWYRQSLGQGLEFLIYFQGNSAPDKSGLPSDRFSAERTGGSVSTLTIQRTQQEDSAVYLCASNSREGRQFFGPGTRLTVL.

This clonotype was counted many times. The chain recombines TRBV7-8 with TRBJ1-1; D ambiguous. The germline V gene has CDR1 SGHVS and CDR2 FQNEAQ. This CDR3 contains 14 residues. The V end lost 8 bases, the J end lost 5 bases, and 18 bases lay between the germline ends. In DNA, the CDR3 is TGTGCCAGCGGTTCTGGGCAGCCCGGGACTGAAGCTTTCTTT. It encodes CASGSGQPGTEAFF.

This clonotype was detected a few times. This chain's CDR3 is CASSPGQGTVSYNEQFF. CDR3 bases: TGTGCCAGCAGTCCGGGACAGGGGACGGTCTCCTACAATGAGCAGTTCTTC. The gene calls are TRBV12-3 or TRBV12-4 and TRBJ2-1, with 10 bases that match TRBD1. The junction had 7 bases not matched to a gene; V was cut back by 5 bases and J by 0 bases. The CDR3 spans 17 residues.

This clonotype came up a few times. The chain couples TRBV5-5 to TRBJ1-1; 7 nucleotides align to TRBD1. Germline CDR1 reads SGHKS; CDR2 reads YYEKEE (reference sequence). The length of the CDR3 is 18 residues. The ends lost 2 bases at V and 2 bases at J; junction bases unmatched: 15. The CDR3 region is CASSFTRQGGLTNTEAFF. In nucleotides, the CDR3 is TGTGCCAGCAGCTTTACTCGACAGGGTGGTTTAACTAACACTGAAGCTTTCTTT.

This clonotype was seen at least ten times. The chain employs TRBV10-3 and TRBJ2-5; tentative D call: TRBD1 (6 bases). CDR3 length: 13 amino acids. In germline, CDR1 is ENHRY, CDR2 SYGVKD. Trimming shortened V by 7 bases and J by 4 bases, and 13 bases separated the two germline ends. The CDR3 protein is CAITSQGGETQYF. In DNA form, the CDR3 reads TGTGCCATCACCTCACAGGGTGGAGAGACCCAGTACTTC.

The chain joins TRBV10-2 to TRBJ2-1; 10 nucleotides line up with TRBD1. The CDR3 contains 14 residues. The J segment lost 6 bases and the V segment lost 6 bases, leaving 5 bases of the junction unmatched. From germline, CDR1 is WSHSY and CDR2 SAAADI. The DNA for the CDR3 is TGCGCCAGCAGGACAGGGGGCTTTGGCAATGAGCAGTTCTTC. This translates into CASRTGGFGNEQFF.

This clonotype was counted ten times or more. The CDR3 DNA sequence: TGTGCCAGCAGCTTTAGCTCACTTTCAGAGAATGAGCAGTTCTTC. Protein product: CASSFSSLSENEQFF. The chain has TRBV7-2 and TRBJ2-1; D remains unclear. The V gene's germline CDR1 is SGHTA and CDR2 FQGNSA. The CDR3 contains 15 residues. V was cut by 3 bases and J by 7 bases, with 16 bases left in between. Full variable domain (outside the CDR3, taken from reference TRBV7-2 and TRBJ2-1): GAGVSQSPSNKVTEKGKDVELRCDPISGHTALYWYRQSLGQGLEFLIYFQGNSAPDKSGLPSDRFSAERTGGSVSTLTIQRTQQEDSAVYLCASSFSSLSENEQFFGPGTRLTVL.

The table lists this clonotype with many counts. The chain recombines TRBV7-2 with TRBJ1-4; no clear D gene. V lost 2 bases and J lost 6, with 7 bases in between. The CDR3 loop spans 13 amino acids. The germline gives CDR1 SGHTA, CDR2 FQGNSA. The CDR3 DNA is TGTGCCAGCAGCTTACGGTATGATGAAAAACTGTTTTTT. Translated: CASSLRYDEKLFF.